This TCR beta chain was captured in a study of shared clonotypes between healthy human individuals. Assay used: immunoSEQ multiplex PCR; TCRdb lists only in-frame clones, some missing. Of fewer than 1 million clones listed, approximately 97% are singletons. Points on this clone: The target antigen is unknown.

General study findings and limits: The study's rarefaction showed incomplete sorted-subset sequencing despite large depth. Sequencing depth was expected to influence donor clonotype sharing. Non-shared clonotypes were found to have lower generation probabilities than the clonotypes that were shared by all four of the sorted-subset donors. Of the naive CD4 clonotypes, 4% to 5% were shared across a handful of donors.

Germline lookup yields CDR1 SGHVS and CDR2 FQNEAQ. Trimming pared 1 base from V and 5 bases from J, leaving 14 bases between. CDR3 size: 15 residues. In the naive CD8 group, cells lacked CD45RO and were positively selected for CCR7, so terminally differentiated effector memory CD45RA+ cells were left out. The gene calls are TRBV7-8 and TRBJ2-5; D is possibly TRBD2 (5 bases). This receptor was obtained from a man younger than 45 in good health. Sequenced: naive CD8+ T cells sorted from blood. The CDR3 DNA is TGTGCCAGCAGCTTAGGGACTCCCAGTACGGAGACCCAGTACTTC. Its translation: CASSLGTPSTETQYF. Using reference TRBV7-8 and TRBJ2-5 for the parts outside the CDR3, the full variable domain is GAGVSQSPRYKVAKRGQDVALRCDPISGHVSLFWYQQALGQGPEFLTYFQNEAQLDKSGLPSDRFFAERPEGSVSTLKIQRTQQEDSAVYLCASSLGTPSTETQYFGPGTRLLVL.